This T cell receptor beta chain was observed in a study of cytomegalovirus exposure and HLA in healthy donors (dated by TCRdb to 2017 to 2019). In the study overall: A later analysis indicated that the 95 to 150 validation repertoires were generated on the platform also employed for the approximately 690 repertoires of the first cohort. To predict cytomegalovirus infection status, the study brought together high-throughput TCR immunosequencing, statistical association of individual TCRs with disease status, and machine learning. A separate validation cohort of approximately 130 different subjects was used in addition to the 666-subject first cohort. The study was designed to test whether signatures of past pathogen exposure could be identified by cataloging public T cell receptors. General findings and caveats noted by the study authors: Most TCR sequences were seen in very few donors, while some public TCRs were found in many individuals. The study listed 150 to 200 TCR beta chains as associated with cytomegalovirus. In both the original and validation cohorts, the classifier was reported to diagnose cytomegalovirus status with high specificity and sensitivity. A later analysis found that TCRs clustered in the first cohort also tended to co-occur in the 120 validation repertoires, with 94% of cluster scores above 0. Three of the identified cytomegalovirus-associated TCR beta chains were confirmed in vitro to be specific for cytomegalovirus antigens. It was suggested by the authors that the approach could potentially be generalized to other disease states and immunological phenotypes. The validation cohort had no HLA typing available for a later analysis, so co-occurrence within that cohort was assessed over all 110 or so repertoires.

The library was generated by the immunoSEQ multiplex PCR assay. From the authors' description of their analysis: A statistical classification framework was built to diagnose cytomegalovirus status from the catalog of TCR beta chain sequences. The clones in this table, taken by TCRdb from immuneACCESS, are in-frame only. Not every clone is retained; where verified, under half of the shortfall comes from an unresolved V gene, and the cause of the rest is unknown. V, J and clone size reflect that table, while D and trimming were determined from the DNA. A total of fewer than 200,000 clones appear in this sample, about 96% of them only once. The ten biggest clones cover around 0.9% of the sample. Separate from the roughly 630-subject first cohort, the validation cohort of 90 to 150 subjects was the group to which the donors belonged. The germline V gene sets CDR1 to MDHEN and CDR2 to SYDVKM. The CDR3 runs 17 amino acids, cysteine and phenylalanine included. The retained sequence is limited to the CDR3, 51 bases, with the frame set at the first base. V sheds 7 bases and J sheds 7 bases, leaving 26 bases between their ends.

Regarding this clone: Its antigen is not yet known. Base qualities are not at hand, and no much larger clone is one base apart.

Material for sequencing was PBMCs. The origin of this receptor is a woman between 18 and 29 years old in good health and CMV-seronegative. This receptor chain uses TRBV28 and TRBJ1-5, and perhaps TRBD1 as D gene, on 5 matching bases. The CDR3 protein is CASTRGGAGLELQPQHF. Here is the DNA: TGTGCCAGCACTCGCGGAGGGGCAGGGTTAGAGCTGCAGCCCCAGCATTTT.